One and the same sample provided the 23 T cell receptor beta chains below, sequenced in a study of beta chain features in type 1 diabetes. Study-level results: All four CD4+ subsets of Type 1 diabetes patients contained TCRB CDR3s that were moderately but significantly shorter.

Expressed TCRB transcripts got sequenced, as all isolated RNA was reverse transcribed. Using immunoSEQ multiplex PCR, the repertoire was profiled, and TCRdb retains in-frame clones only, with some absent. This table has hundreds of thousands of clones, around 15% appearing once. Which antigens these TCRs recognize remains unknown. The sample consisted of naive CD4+ T cells from blood. Receptors were obtained from a man aged 30 to 39 with type 1 diabetes.

The genes are TRBV28 and TRBJ2-7; 10 bases line up with TRBD2. Germline-derived CDR1 and CDR2 are MDHEN and SYDVKM. The V gene end was trimmed by 1 base and the J gene end by 7 bases; junction bases not matched to a gene: 7. The CDR3 length is 15 residues. The CDR3, as DNA: TGTGCCAGCAGTTTATCGTCTAGCGGGAGAGGGGAGCAGTACTTC. Translation gives CASSLSSSGRGEQYF.

This clone was detected only a few times. The chain has TRBV2 and TRBJ2-3; D possibly corresponds to TRBD1 (5 bases). This CDR3 spans 14 amino acids. V lost 11 bases, J lost 4 bases, and 19 bases lay in between. The germline V gene has CDR1 SNHLY and CDR2 FYNNEI. The CDR3 nucleotides read TGTGCCTCCTCCAGTAGGGGCGAGGCAGATACGCAGTATTTT. It is translated as CASSSRGEADTQYF.

This chain links TRBV5-1 with TRBJ2-1; D uncertain. Germline CDR1 and CDR2: SGHRS and YFSETQ. V dropped 3 bases and J dropped 8 bases, with 12 bases sitting between them. The CDR3 loop spans 13 amino acids. The CDR3 protein is CASSYIPPYEQFF. The CDR3 DNA is TGCGCCAGCAGCTACATACCTCCCTATGAGCAGTTCTTC.

CDR3 DNA: TGTGCCAGCAGCCCTCCCGGGACAGGGGTTCTCGATGAGCAGTTCTTC. Amino acids: CASSPPGTGVLDEQFF. This rearrangement joins TRBV28 to TRBJ2-1; TRBD1 matches at 10 bases. Germline-derived CDR1 and CDR2 are MDHEN and SYDVKM. The ends lost 6 bases at V and 8 bases at J; junction bases unmatched: 13. The CDR3 is 16 residues long.

This clone was counted a few times. V gene TRBV5-1 combines with J gene TRBJ2-7; D possibly corresponds to TRBD2 (6 bases). V was clipped by 0 bases and J by 7 bases, with 20 bases between them. Germline CDR1 SGHRS, CDR2 YFSETQ. This CDR3 spans 16 amino acids. CDR3 sequence (DNA): TGCGCCAGCAGCTTGGGTCGTGGGCGGGATCTCTCTGAGCAGTACTTC. Its translation: CASSLGRGRDLSEQYF.

V and J are TRBV30 and TRBJ2-7; TRBD2 is a possible D gene (6 bases). The CDR3 is 14 residues long. In germline, CDR1 is GTSNPN, CDR2 SVGIG (reference sequence). Trimming took off 2 bases at V and 6 bases at J, with 17 bases between the two ends. CDR3 sequence: CAWSPGTLRGEQYF. The CDR3 nucleotides are TGTGCCTGGAGTCCAGGGACTCTTCGGGGCGAGCAGTACTTC.

This clone came up a few times. The chain recombines TRBV19 with TRBJ2-1; 8 nucleotides line up with TRBD2. CDR1 is LNHDA and CDR2 is SQIVND in the germline V gene (reference sequence). The junction had 11 bases not matched to a gene; V was cut back by 6 bases and J by 7 bases. The CDR3 consists of 15 residues. CDR3 loop: CASREMGLGGNEQFF. The CDR3 region has the DNA TGTGCCAGTAGAGAGATGGGACTAGGAGGGAATGAGCAGTTCTTC.

A few counts support this clone. CDR3 sequence (DNA): TGCAGTGTTGAGGGCAGGCAAAGCACCTTC. As protein: CSVEGRQSTF. The chain employs TRBV20-1 and TRBJ1-2; D gene ambiguous. The CDR3 runs 10 residues. The V and J ends lost 7 bases and 13 bases respectively, with 16 bases between them. In germline, CDR1 is DFQATT, CDR2 SNEGSKA (reference sequence).

The chain joins TRBV7-3 to TRBJ2-5; tentatively, D is TRBD1 (5 bases). V was clipped by 5 bases and J by 2 bases, with 9 bases between them. The CDR3 has 13 residues. Germline CDR1 is SGHTA and CDR2 is FQGTGA. This CDR3 reads CASSTGRQETQYF. For the CDR3, the DNA is TGTGCCAGCAGCACAGGACGGCAAGAGACCCAGTACTTC.

This clone was observed a handful of times. The J gene is TRBJ1-2, the V gene TRBV5-4; TRBD1 agrees at 8 bases. From germline, CDR1 is SGHNT and CDR2 YYREEE (reference sequence). Unmatched junction bases numbered 4, after V lost 3 bases and J lost 6 bases. This CDR3 contains 13 residues. CDR3 residues: CASSSQGAHGYTF. The CDR3 region has the DNA TGTGCCAGCAGCTCTCAGGGGGCCCATGGCTACACCTTC. Combining the CDR3 with reference TRBV5-4 and TRBJ1-2 gives the whole variable domain ETGVTQSPTHLIKTRGQQVTLRCSSQSGHNTVSWYQQALGQGPQFIFQYYREEENGRGNFPPRFSGLQFPNYSSELNVNALELDDSALYLCASSSQGAHGYTFGSGTRLTVV.

This clone was seen only once. The rearrangement joins TRBV18 to TRBJ1-2; D remains ambiguous. The CDR3 runs to 13 residues. Germline V gene sequence: CDR1 KGHSH, CDR2 LQKENI. V gave up 5 bases and J gave up 5 bases, with 12 bases separating them. In nucleotides, the CDR3 is TGTGCCAGCTCATGGCGAGCGGGTTATGGCTACACCTTC. Translating gives CASSWRAGYGYTF.

A note on this clone: Other DNA sequences in this sample translate to the same CDR3. The genes are TRBV18 and TRBJ2-7; D unresolved. V was trimmed by 3 bases and J by 0 bases, leaving 6 bases between them. Germline V CDR1 and CDR2: KGHSH, LQKENI. This CDR3 region has 13 residues. The CDR3 DNA reads TGTGCCAGCTCACCCTCTAGCTCCTACGAGCAGTACTTC. It is translated as CASSPSSSYEQYF.

The genes are TRBV7-8 and TRBJ2-1; possibly TRBD2 for D (5 bases). This CDR3 is 14 amino acids long. Trimming took 1 base from V and 2 from J, leaving 6 bases between them. Germline V gene sequence: CDR1 SGHVS, CDR2 FQNEAQ. The CDR3, as DNA: TGTGCCAGCAGCTTAGTGCGGGCCTACAATGAGCAGTTCTTC. This sequence encodes CASSLVRAYNEQFF.

The CDR3 here is CASSDYYEQYF. CDR3 DNA sequence: TGTGCCAGCAGTGACTACTACGAGCAGTACTTC. The rearrangement uses TRBV6-1 and TRBJ2-7, with D unclear. V lost 3 bases to trimming and J lost 3 bases, with 3 bases between them. Looked up from germline, CDR1 is MNHNS and CDR2 is SASEGT. This CDR3 is built from 11 residues.

The table lists this clone with a few counts. The V gene is TRBV7-8, the J gene TRBJ1-1; 8 nucleotides align to TRBD1. The CDR3 is 17 residues long. CDR1 and CDR2 (germline): SGHVS, FQNEAQ. The V gene end was trimmed by 2 bases and the J gene end by 1 base; junction bases not matched to a gene: 9. CDR3 nucleotide sequence: TGTGCCAGCAGCTTAAGGGTCCGACAGGGGTCGAACACTGAAGCTTTCTTT. Translated: CASSLRVRQGSNTEAFF.

V is TRBV14 and J is TRBJ1-1; D call uncertain. The CDR3 has 13 residues. Trimming took off 6 bases at V and 10 bases at J, with 18 bases between the two ends. Germline values: CDR1 SGHDN, CDR2 FVKESK. CDR3 loop: CASSPREPPGAFF. DNA of the CDR3: TGTGCCAGCAGTCCGAGGGAGCCTCCCGGAGCTTTCTTT.

This chain joins TRBV7-9 and TRBJ1-2; TRBD1 agrees at 9 bases. After removal of 5 bases from V and 1 base from J, the junction contained 5 bases not matched to a gene. This CDR3 spans 15 amino acids. Germline V CDR1 and CDR2: SEHNR, FQNEAQ (reference sequence). The CDR3 region is CASSPGTGINYGYTF. The DNA for the CDR3 is TGTGCCAGCAGCCCTGGGACAGGGATTAACTATGGCTACACCTTC.

This clone was seen a handful of times. This rearrangement joins TRBV7-8 to TRBJ2-7; TRBD2 matches 7 bases. The CDR3 is made up of 13 amino acids. The germline V gene encodes CDR1 SGHVS and CDR2 FQNEAQ. V dropped 4 bases and J dropped 0; count of bases not matched to a gene: 0. The CDR3 nucleotides are TGTGCCAGCAGCTGGACTAGCTCCTACGAGCAGTACTTC. It encodes CASSWTSSYEQYF.

This clone came up a few times. This chain uses TRBV2 with TRBJ2-5; possible D gene TRBD1, 6 bases. Germline V gives CDR1 SNHLY, CDR2 FYNNEI. The V gene lost 8 bases and the J gene lost 4 bases, with 14 bases spanning the gap. The CDR3 runs to 13 residues. This CDR3 is CASRRGDRETQYF. The CDR3 region has the DNA TGTGCCAGCCGCAGGGGAGACAGAGAGACCCAGTACTTC.

CDR3 amino acids: CASSLTRETQYF. Here the CDR3 DNA reads TGTGCCAGCAGCTTAACGCGAGAGACCCAGTACTTC. The gene calls are TRBV7-2 and TRBJ2-5; D uncertain. V was shortened by 2 bases and J by 4 bases, with 5 bases between the two germline ends. The CDR3 consists of 12 residues. Germline loops: CDR1 SGHTA, CDR2 FQGNSA. The variable domain in full, completed from reference TRBV7-2 and TRBJ2-5, reads GAGVSQSPSNKVTEKGKDVELRCDPISGHTALYWYRQSLGQGLEFLIYFQGNSAPDKSGLPSDRFSAERTGGSVSTLTIQRTQQEDSAVYLCASSLTRETQYFGPGTRLLVL.

The chain uses TRBV5-6 and TRBJ1-1; 8 bases match TRBD1. Germline trimming cut 3 bases from V and 1 base from J; bases unmatched to any gene: 5. The CDR3 has 15 residues. CDR1 is SGHDT and CDR2 is YYEEEE in the germline V gene. CDR3 protein: CASSSNRGRNTEAFF. CDR3 sequence (DNA): TGTGCCAGCAGCTCGAACAGGGGGAGGAACACTGAAGCTTTCTTT.

J is TRBJ2-7 and V is TRBV6-6, with 8 bases aligning to TRBD1. This CDR3 has 15 amino acids. Germline-derived CDR1 and CDR2 are MNHNY and SVGAGI (reference sequence). V gave up 5 bases and J gave up 4 bases; unmatched junction bases: 10. CDR3 DNA: TGTGCCAGCAGTCTTGACAGGGGAGGTGGATACGAGCAGTACTTC. Amino acid sequence: CASSLDRGGGYEQYF.

The rearrangement links TRBV18 to TRBJ2-5; TRBD1 matches 7 bases. Trimming removed 5 bases from V and 5 bases from J; junction bases left unmatched: 11. The CDR3 spans 15 residues. CDR1 is KGHSH, CDR2 LQKENI, per germline. The CDR3 DNA reads as TGTGCCAGCTCATCAGACAGGGTCTTCTCGGAGACCCAGTACTTC. Its translation is CASSSDRVFSETQYF.